These 7 T cell receptor beta chains originate from one sample sequenced in a study of blood T cell repertoires in COVID-19. Clones were read by immunoSEQ multiplex PCR, and TCRdb kept only the in-frame ones, dropping some. The sample has around 300,000 clones, around nine tenths seen once; the top ten hold 2.6%. Sequencing was done on a sample of PBMCs or T cells enriched from blood (not recorded which). Every receptor here comes from a woman aged 18-35 years who had recovered from COVID-19.

The chain carries TRBV3-1 (or the pseudogene TRBV3-2) and TRBJ1-6, with unresolved D. V shed 4 bases and J shed 10 bases, with 14 bases lying between them. Looked up from germline, CDR1 is LGHDT and CDR2 is YNNKEL (reference sequence). The CDR3 loop spans 14 amino acids. The CDR3 nucleotides are TGTGCCAGCAGCCCCTTGAACGCGGCGTCACCCCTCCACTTT. Its translation is CASSPLNAASPLHF.

This clone was seen a single time. This chain connects TRBV6-4 to TRBJ2-1; 10 positions match TRBD2. The V gene's germline CDR1 is MRHNA and CDR2 SNTAGT. Unmatched junction bases numbered 3, after V lost 2 bases and J lost 5 bases. The CDR3 has 15 amino acids. In DNA form, the CDR3 reads TGTGCCAGCAGTGACCCCGGGACTAGCGACAATGAGCAGTTCTTC. It specifies CASSDPGTSDNEQFF.

This clone appeared a few times. This chain's CDR3 is CASSSRRGGLIIANEQFF. The CDR3, as DNA: TGTGCCAGCAGCTCCCGAAGGGGCGGCCTGATAATAGCCAATGAGCAGTTCTTC. V usage is TRBV7-9 and J usage is TRBJ2-1; weak D call: TRBD1 (5 bases). Germline V gene data show CDR1 as SEHNR and CDR2 as FQNEAQ (reference sequence). The CDR3 runs to 18 residues. The V and J ends lost 4 bases and 6 bases respectively, with 25 bases between them.

This clone was observed a handful of times. The genes are TRBV7-9 and TRBJ2-7, with D perhaps TRBD2 (6 bases). Looked up from germline, CDR1 is SEHNR and CDR2 is FQNEAQ (reference sequence). Trimming removed 5 bases from V and 0 bases from J, with 14 bases in between. The CDR3 loop spans 15 amino acids. The CDR3 spells CASSNRRESSYEQYF. The CDR3 nucleotides are TGTGCCAGCAGCAATAGACGGGAGAGCTCCTACGAGCAGTACTTC.

This chain uses TRBV4-1 with TRBJ1-1, with TRBD1 matching over 10 bases. After removal of 4 bases from V and 1 base from J, the junction contained 6 bases not matched to a gene. The CDR3 consists of 16 residues. CDR1 is MGHRA and CDR2 is YSYEKL in the germline V gene. CDR3 sequence (DNA): TGCGCCAGCAGCCTACAGAGGGACAGGGGGAACACTGAAGCTTTCTTT. Protein product: CASSLQRDRGNTEAFF.

The chain employs TRBV6-1 and TRBJ1-1; weak D call: TRBD1 (5 bases). Germline V gene sequence: CDR1 MNHNS, CDR2 SASEGT. Trimming cost V 3 bases and J 8 bases, with 13 bases left between them. This CDR3 comprises 13 residues. The DNA of the CDR3 is TGTGCCAGCAGTGATGGGGGGGTAATGGAAGCTTTCTTT. As protein: CASSDGGVMEAFF.

The chain carries TRBV4-1 and TRBJ2-7; maybe TRBD1 (5 bases). The CDR3 loop spans 13 amino acids. The V end was cut by 1 base, the J end by 6 bases, with 10 bases between. Germline CDR1 MGHRA, CDR2 YSYEKL. The CDR3 sequence: CASSQGGYGEQYF. The CDR3 DNA follows: TGCGCCAGCAGCCAAGGGGGCTACGGCGAGCAGTACTTC.